One sample yielded the 22 T cell receptor beta chains listed below, sequenced in a study of cytomegalovirus exposure and HLA in healthy donors. PCR was performed using 60 Vbeta and 13 Jbeta primers. The data were produced by immunoSEQ multiplex PCR, yet TCRdb's version contains in-frame clones alone and is incomplete. This table has some 150,000 clones, roughly four fifths appearing once. Sequences were obtained from PBMCs. Every receptor here comes from a man aged 45-65 years in good health and CMV-seropositive.

V gene TRBV7-2 combines with J gene TRBJ1-6, with a possible D match to TRBD1 (6 bases). V was pared by 5 bases and J by 2 bases, with 16 bases between. Germline CDR1 is SGHTA and CDR2 is FQGNSA. The CDR3 runs to 17 residues. CDR3 coding DNA: TGTGCCAGCAGCCTGTTGTTCACAGGGACCTATAATTCACCCCTCCACTTT. Encoded protein: CASSLLFTGTYNSPLHF.

V is TRBV15 and J is TRBJ1-3; D is uncertain. V was clipped by 1 base and J by 0 bases, with 4 bases between them. Germline lookup yields CDR1 LNHNV and CDR2 YYDKDF (reference sequence). This CDR3 has 14 amino acids. As DNA, the CDR3 is TGTGCCACCAGCAGAGTTCACTCTGGAAACACCATATATTTT. Translated, it gives CATSRVHSGNTIYF.

The rearrangement uses TRBV4-3 and TRBJ2-1, with 7 bases identical to TRBD2. In germline, CDR1 is LGHNA, CDR2 YSLEER. The CDR3 runs 17 residues. The J segment lost 4 bases and the V segment lost 3 bases, leaving 12 bases of the junction unmatched. CDR3 amino acids: CASSQRARSSGYNEQFF. CDR3 nucleotides: TGCGCCAGCAGCCAGAGAGCTAGATCTAGCGGATACAATGAGCAGTTCTTC.

This chain links TRBV19 with TRBJ2-4; 9 bases are a match to TRBD2. This CDR3 contains 13 residues. J was trimmed by 6 bases and V by 5 bases; bases with no gene match: 2. Germline loops: CDR1 LNHDA, CDR2 SQIVND (reference sequence). The CDR3 DNA reads TGTGCCAGTAGTGGTAGCGGGGGAAACATTCAGTACTTC. It codes for CASSGSGGNIQYF. The full variable domain, completed using reference TRBV19 and TRBJ2-4, is DGGITQSPKYLFRKEGQNVTLSCEQNLNHDAMYWYRQDPGQGLRLIYYSQIVNDFQKGDIAEGYSVSREKKESFPLTVTSAQKNPTAFYLCASSGSGGNIQYFGAGTRLSVL.

The table lists this clone with a few counts. The chain combines TRBV10-3 with TRBJ2-7; TRBD1 aligns across 7 bases. V dropped 6 bases and J dropped 0; count of bases not matched to a gene: 8. The CDR3 is 15 residues long. Germline V gene lookup returns CDR1 ENHRY and CDR2 SYGVKD. CDR3 loop: CAISPNRGSSYEQYF. The DNA for the CDR3 is TGTGCCATCAGCCCAAACAGGGGTTCCTCCTACGAGCAGTACTTC.

The chain employs TRBV19 and TRBJ2-1; 10 nucleotides align to TRBD2. Germline CDR1 and CDR2: LNHDA and SQIVND (reference sequence). V shed 5 bases, J shed 6 bases, and the junction held 7 bases outside the gene matches. The CDR3 totals 15 residues. The CDR3 region is CASSEAGGPGNEQFF. As DNA, the CDR3 is TGTGCCAGTAGTGAAGCGGGAGGGCCGGGCAATGAGCAGTTCTTC. Based on the CDR3 plus reference TRBV19 and TRBJ2-1, the full variable domain is DGGITQSPKYLFRKEGQNVTLSCEQNLNHDAMYWYRQDPGQGLRLIYYSQIVNDFQKGDIAEGYSVSREKKESFPLTVTSAQKNPTAFYLCASSEAGGPGNEQFFGPGTRLTVL.

The chain joins TRBV7-2 to TRBJ1-2; 8 bases are a match to TRBD1. Germline CDR1 SGHTA, CDR2 FQGNSA. The length of the CDR3 is 15 residues. Germline trimming cut 5 bases from V and 5 bases from J; bases unmatched to any gene: 10. Written as DNA, the CDR3 is TGTGCCAGCAGCCCGCGTGAGGACAGGGCGTATGGCTACACCTTC. It specifies CASSPREDRAYGYTF. Full variable domain (rest looked up from reference TRBV7-2 and TRBJ1-2): GAGVSQSPSNKVTEKGKDVELRCDPISGHTALYWYRQSLGQGLEFLIYFQGNSAPDKSGLPSDRFSAERTGGSVSTLTIQRTQQEDSAVYLCASSPREDRAYGYTFGSGTRLTVV.

This clone was seen only a few times. The chain joins TRBV6-5 to TRBJ2-7, with 8 positions matching TRBD1. Per germline, CDR1 MNHEY and CDR2 SVGAGI. With 4 bases clipped from V and 5 bases from J, the junction kept 10 bases outside the gene matches. This CDR3 spans 15 amino acids. The CDR3, as DNA: TGTGCCAGCAGTTCCACAGGGGGTAGACTCGACGAGCAGTACTTC. This sequence encodes CASSSTGGRLDEQYF.

The genes are TRBV5-4 and TRBJ2-4; 9 nucleotides agree with TRBD1. In germline, CDR1 is SGHNT, CDR2 YYREEE (reference sequence). This CDR3 is built from 13 residues. The junction had 2 bases not matched to a gene; V was cut back by 4 bases and J by 6 bases. CDR3 region: CASSVTGGNIQYF. As DNA, the CDR3 is TGTGCCAGCAGCGTGACAGGGGGAAACATTCAGTACTTC.

This clone appeared a single time. The chain joins TRBV6-5 to TRBJ2-7; D is perhaps TRBD1 (6 bases). Germline values: CDR1 MNHEY, CDR2 SVGAGI. The CDR3 contains 15 residues. Trimming removed 6 bases from V and 3 bases from J, with 18 bases in between. CDR3 in DNA: TGTGCCAGCAGCCACCGACAGGACCCAAACTACGAGCAGTACTTC. It is translated as CASSHRQDPNYEQYF.

The chain links TRBV6-6 to TRBJ1-1; possible D gene TRBD1, 5 bases. From germline, CDR1 is MNHNY and CDR2 SVGAGI (reference sequence). This CDR3 has 16 residues. V lost 6 bases and J 0 bases, leaving 17 bases between the germline ends. The CDR3 DNA follows: TGTGCCAGCAGCCCTTTGGGACTATTAATGAACACTGAAGCTTTCTTT. Residues: CASSPLGLLMNTEAFF.

The genes are TRBV7-9 and TRBJ2-5; TRBD1 aligns across 8 bases. Germline trimming cut 4 bases from V and 5 bases from J; bases unmatched to any gene: 12. Germline values: CDR1 SEHNR, CDR2 FQNEAQ (reference sequence). This CDR3 spans 16 amino acids. Written as DNA, the CDR3 is TGTGCCAGCAGCTCCCACGGGACCAGACAGGGGGAGACCCAGTACTTC. Its protein is CASSSHGTRQGETQYF. Full variable domain (remainder filled in from reference TRBV7-9 and TRBJ2-5): DTGVSQNPRHKITKRGQNVTFRCDPISEHNRLYWYRQTLGQGPEFLTYFQNEAQLEKSRLLSDRFSAERPKGSFSTLEIQRTEQGDSAMYLCASSSHGTRQGETQYFGPGTRLLVL.

This clone was picked up a small number of times. The chain joins TRBV10-3 to TRBJ1-1; 7 bases match TRBD1. V shed 3 bases, J shed 3 bases, and the junction held 7 bases outside the gene matches. Per germline, CDR1 ENHRY and CDR2 SYGVKD. The CDR3 loop spans 15 amino acids. This CDR3 is CAISDPGQDDTEAFF. For the CDR3, the DNA is TGTGCCATCAGTGACCCCGGACAGGACGACACTGAAGCTTTCTTT.

The chain uses TRBV5-8 and TRBJ2-7, with 11 bases aligning to TRBD2. Germline lookup yields CDR1 SGHTS and CDR2 YDEGEE. Germline trimming cut 5 bases from V and 12 bases from J; bases unmatched to any gene: 13. This CDR3 is built from 14 residues. As DNA, the CDR3 is TGTGCCAGCAGTTATCTAACTAGCGGGAGTTCTCTGTACTTC. As protein: CASSYLTSGSSLYF.

The chain employs TRBV4-2 and TRBJ2-7, with a weak D call TRBD1 (6 bases). The CDR3 totals 15 residues. Germline assignment: CDR1 LGHNA and CDR2 YNFKEQ. The V gene lost 0 bases and the J gene lost 3 bases, with 12 bases spanning the gap. In DNA form, the CDR3 reads TGTGCCAGCAGCCAAGATGAGGACAGCCTCTACGAGCAGTACTTC. Its translation is CASSQDEDSLYEQYF.

J is TRBJ1-1 and V is TRBV2, with D possibly being TRBD1 (6 bases). Trimming shortened V by 8 bases and J by 7 bases, and 11 bases separated the two germline ends. Germline values: CDR1 SNHLY, CDR2 FYNNEI. The CDR3 consists of 11 residues. CDR3 protein: CASGRGNEAFF. The DNA of the CDR3 is TGTGCCAGCGGGAGGGGGAATGAAGCTTTCTTT.

This clone was seen only a few times. The rearrangement joins TRBV6-6 to TRBJ1-4; 9 bases are a match to TRBD1. Trimming at V came to 5 bases and at J to 7 bases, leaving 5 bases not matched to a gene. The CDR3 totals 14 residues. CDR1 is MNHNY and CDR2 is SVGAGI in the germline V gene (reference sequence). The CDR3 sequence is CASSRTGAGEKLFF. DNA for the CDR3: TGTGCCAGCAGTAGGACAGGGGCTGGTGAAAAACTGTTTTTT.

The chain has TRBV5-6 and TRBJ1-2; no clear D. The CDR3 extends over 14 amino acids. The V gene lost 2 bases and the J gene lost 4 bases, with 12 bases spanning the gap. CDR1 and CDR2 (germline): SGHDT, YYEEEE. DNA of the CDR3: TGTGCCAGCAGCTTACCAGTCCCCACCTATGGCTACACCTTC. Residues: CASSLPVPTYGYTF.

The V gene is TRBV5-1, the J gene TRBJ1-4, with TRBD1 matching over 7 bases. Germline assignment: CDR1 SGHRS and CDR2 YFSETQ. J gave up 0 bases and V 4 bases, and 6 bases lay outside the gene matches. CDR3 length: 16 residues. DNA for the CDR3: TGCGCCAGCAGCGCCAAGGGACAGACAACTAATGAAAAACTGTTTTTT. It encodes CASSAKGQTTNEKLFF.

The genes are TRBV6-5 and TRBJ2-7; D possibly corresponds to TRBD1 (5 bases). Trimming pared 6 bases from V and 4 bases from J, leaving 19 bases between. The CDR3 has 15 amino acids. Germline CDR1 reads MNHEY; CDR2 reads SVGAGI. The DNA for the CDR3 is TGTGCCAGCAGACACCGGGCCCTTGGGGCGTACGAGCAGTACTTC. Translated: CASRHRALGAYEQYF.

CDR3 region: CASSLFSGELFF. The CDR3 coding sequence is TGTGCCAGCAGCTTGTTCTCCGGGGAGCTGTTTTTT. V usage is TRBV13 and J usage is TRBJ2-2; D remains unclear. The CDR3 runs to 12 residues. The germline V gene has CDR1 PRHDT and CDR2 FYEKMQ (reference sequence). V lost 3 bases, J lost 6 bases, and 5 bases lay in between.

This clone was seen just once. This CDR3 is CASIRTGGNYEQFF. The CDR3 nucleotides are TGTGCCAGCATAAGGACAGGGGGCAACTATGAGCAGTTCTTC. The rearrangement joins TRBV6-1 to TRBJ2-1; 11 positions match TRBD1. CDR1 is MNHNS, CDR2 SASEGT, per germline. The CDR3 is made up of 14 amino acids. V dropped 7 bases and J dropped 8; count of bases not matched to a gene: 7.